This record concerns one T cell receptor beta chain sequence. Germline CDR1 and CDR2: WNHNN and SYGVQD (reference sequence). The CDR3 covers 16 residues. V lost 5 bases and J lost 1; bases outside the gene matches: 7. This specimen comes from a study of control samples from healthy donors and cancer patients. Sequencing used immunoSEQ multiplex PCR; TCRdb keeps in-frame clones, though not all of them. The sample lists approximately 92,000 clones, approximately 93% seen once, with about 1.5% in the top ten. This sequence originates from a woman aged 25 to 39 in good health. This rearrangement joins TRBV10-1 to TRBJ2-2; 7 bases line up with TRBD1. Material for sequencing was blood. DNA for the CDR3: TGCGCCAGCAGTCCTCGGACAGGTTTGAACACCGGGGAGCTGTTTTTT. This translates into CASSPRTGLNTGELFF.